The 23 T cell receptor beta chains below come from one sample, sequenced in a study of early T cells in non-severe SARS-CoV-2 infection. TCRdb reprocessed the 5' RACE reads via MiXCR and lists one record per CDR3 protein. The profile shows about 71,000 distinct CDR3 sequences, roughly 13% of them singletons. The sequencing input was whole blood. The origin of the receptors is an adult who was a healthcare worker with PCR-confirmed SARS-CoV-2 infection or an uninfected control (not recorded which).

J is TRBJ2-4 and V is TRBV3-1, with D possibly being TRBD1 (5 bases). The germline V gene has CDR1 LGHDT and CDR2 YNNKEL (reference sequence). V was pared by 1 base and J by 5 bases, with 12 bases between. CDR3 length equals 15 residues. CDR3 amino acids: CASSQGSRVQNIQYF. For the CDR3, the DNA is TGTGCCAGCAGCCAAGGATCCAGGGTACAAAACATTCAGTACTTC.

The chain links TRBV29-1 to TRBJ2-2; 12 bases are shared with TRBD2. The CDR3 extends over 16 amino acids. CDR1 is SQVTM and CDR2 is ANQGSEA in the germline V gene. J was trimmed by 2 bases and V by 7 bases; bases with no gene match: 8. As DNA, the CDR3 is TGCAGCGCCCGACTAGCGGGGGTCTCAAACACCGGGGAGCTGTTTTTT. Its protein is CSARLAGVSNTGELFF.

The rearrangement links TRBV7-8 to TRBJ1-2; 7 bases are a match to TRBD1. Losses at the gene ends were 2 bases for V and 3 bases for J; bases not matched to a gene: 6. This CDR3 is built from 15 residues. CDR1 and CDR2 from the germline V gene are SGHVS and FQNEAQ. The CDR3 nucleotides are TGTGCCAGCAGCTTACGATCCGGGACAGACTATGGCTACACCTTC. This sequence encodes CASSLRSGTDYGYTF.

A few counts support this clonotype. This sequence joins TRBV29-1 and TRBJ2-1; D is perhaps TRBD1 (5 bases). Trimming took 4 bases from V and 4 from J, leaving 14 bases between them. The CDR3 has 14 residues. Germline V CDR1 and CDR2: SQVTM, ANQGSEA. The CDR3 sequence: CSVGSAGFYNEQFF. CDR3 sequence (DNA): TGCAGCGTTGGATCAGCAGGGTTTTACAATGAGCAGTTCTTC.

V and J are TRBV2 and TRBJ1-1, with D uncertain. The V gene lost 4 bases and the J gene lost 7 bases, with 10 bases spanning the gap. The V gene's germline CDR1 is SNHLY and CDR2 FYNNEI. The CDR3 spans 12 residues. Here the CDR3 DNA reads TGTGCCAGCAGTGTTAAACCCGATGAAGCTTTCTTT. Translating it yields CASSVKPDEAFF.

This clonotype was seen a few times. CDR3 DNA: TGCAGCGCGGAATTGAACACTGAAGCTTTCTTT. Its protein product is CSAELNTEAFF. The chain is built from TRBV29-1 and TRBJ1-1, with no clear D. The CDR3 contains 11 residues. CDR1 is SQVTM, CDR2 ANQGSEA, per germline. The V gene lost 7 bases and the J gene lost 0 bases, with 6 bases spanning the gap.

This clonotype has just one count. The rearrangement links TRBV29-1 to TRBJ2-7; D remains ambiguous. The CDR3 runs to 13 residues. Between the trimmed V and J ends, which lost 7 bases and 0 bases, there was a span of 13 bases. Germline lookup yields CDR1 SQVTM and CDR2 ANQGSEA. The CDR3 here is CSALLDGSYEQYF. CDR3 sequence (DNA): TGCAGCGCCCTCCTGGACGGCTCCTACGAGCAGTACTTC.

This clonotype was counted between two and nine times. A junction boundary mismatches the germline segment, possibly from a read error. The V call is TRBV12-3 or TRBV12-4, the J call TRBJ2-1; 7 nucleotides match TRBD2. The CDR3 is 12 amino acids. The CDR3 sequence is CASSPAGDSEGF. The CDR3 coding sequence is TGTGCCAGCAGTCCGGCGGGGGACTCCGAAGGCTTC.

The rearrangement uses TRBV10-3 and TRBJ2-5; a possible D gene is TRBD2 (6 bases). Germline assignment: CDR1 ENHRY and CDR2 SYGVKD. This CDR3 spans 15 amino acids. Trimming took 2 bases from V and 5 from J, leaving 15 bases between them. The CDR3 DNA follows: TGTGCCATCAGTGAGAATGCGGGAACGGGGGAGACCCAGTACTTC. Protein product: CAISENAGTGETQYF.

This clonotype was counted a few times. This chain uses TRBV29-1 with TRBJ2-1; 10 bases fit TRBD2. Unmatched junction bases numbered 7, after V lost 4 bases and J lost 4 bases. This CDR3 region has 15 residues. CDR1 is SQVTM and CDR2 is ANQGSEA in the germline V gene. The CDR3 spells CSVGGSGGTYNEQFF. The CDR3 DNA reads TGCAGCGTTGGCGGTAGCGGGGGGACTTACAATGAGCAGTTCTTC.

This clonotype was detected ten times or more. The J gene is TRBJ1-1, the V gene TRBV30, with 8 bases aligning to TRBD1. The length of the CDR3 is 14 residues. J lost 5 bases, V lost 8 bases, and 13 bases had no gene match. Looked up from germline, CDR1 is GTSNPN and CDR2 is SVGIG (reference sequence). The CDR3 DNA is TGTGCCCGCCCGACCGGACAGGGACAGACTGAAGCTTTCTTT. Translating it yields CARPTGQGQTEAFF.

The CDR3: CASSLVNSPLHF. The DNA for the CDR3 is TGTGCCAGCAGCCTGGTAAATTCACCCCTCCACTTT. This chain connects TRBV2 to TRBJ1-6; D is undetermined. V was clipped by 6 bases and J by 7 bases, with 7 bases between them. The CDR3 is 12 amino acids. The germline V gene encodes CDR1 SNHLY and CDR2 FYNNEI. The full variable domain, with the rest looked up from reference TRBV2 and TRBJ1-6, is EPEVTQTPSHQVTQMGQEVILRCVPISNHLYFYWYRQILGQKVEFLVSFYNNEISEKSEIFDDQFSVERPDGSNFTLKIRSTKLEDSAMYFCASSLVNSPLHFGNGTRLTVT.

The chain is built from TRBV5-4 and TRBJ2-2; D is uncertain. CDR1 is SGHNT, CDR2 YYREEE, per germline (reference sequence). The CDR3 totals 17 residues. Trimming shortened V by 0 bases and J by 2 bases, and 14 bases separated the two germline ends. As DNA, the CDR3 is TGTGCCAGCAGCTTGGTTATGGGCACCCGTAACACCGGGGAGCTGTTTTTT. This encodes CASSLVMGTRNTGELFF.

The CDR3 sequence: CSVQESYYEQYF. The CDR3 nucleotides read TGCAGCGTCCAAGAATCGTACTACGAGCAGTACTTC. The rearrangement joins TRBV29-1 to TRBJ2-7; D remains ambiguous. Deletions cut 6 bases from V and 3 bases from J, with 12 bases between. The CDR3 is 12 amino acids. Looked up from germline, CDR1 is SQVTM and CDR2 is ANQGSEA.

There are a few counts of this clonotype. The genes are TRBV6-6 and TRBJ2-2, with TRBD2 identical over 8 bases. CDR3 length: 14 amino acids. The germline gives CDR1 MNHNY, CDR2 SVGAGI (reference sequence). V was clipped by 5 bases and J by 11 bases; unmatched bases: 10. The CDR3 bases are TGTGCCAGCAGTGGGGTAGCGGGGACGATCGAGCTGTTTTTT. This sequence encodes CASSGVAGTIELFF.

This clonotype was seen a few times. The CDR3: CASSPLRVFYGYTF. The CDR3 DNA follows: TGTGCCAGCAGTCCCTTGAGGGTCTTCTATGGCTACACCTTC. The chain links TRBV28 to TRBJ1-2; no clear D. V shed 5 bases and J shed 4 bases, with 14 bases lying between them. CDR1 is MDHEN and CDR2 is SYDVKM in the germline V gene. The CDR3 extends over 14 amino acids.

This CDR3 reads CASSLIWRTVDRLDQPQHF. The CDR3 DNA sequence: TGTGCCAGCAGTTTGATATGGCGGACGGTGGACAGGCTGGATCAGCCCCAGCATTTT. This chain uses TRBV28 with TRBJ1-5; 7 bases are a match to TRBD1. CDR3 size: 19 residues. V was pared by 3 bases and J by 5 bases, with 19 bases of the junction left unmatched. CDR1 and CDR2 from the germline V gene are MDHEN and SYDVKM. The full variable domain, completed using reference TRBV28 and TRBJ1-5, is DVKVTQSSRYLVKRTGEKVFLECVQDMDHENMFWYRQDPGLGLRLIYFSYDVKMKEKGDIPEGYSVSREKKERFSLILESASTNQTSMYLCASSLIWRTVDRLDQPQHFGDGTRLSIL.

This clonotype was picked up many times. The chain combines TRBV10-3 with TRBJ1-1, with 7 bases identical to TRBD1. With 2 bases clipped from V and 5 bases from J, the junction kept 2 bases outside the gene matches. The CDR3 is made up of 13 amino acids. Looked up from germline, CDR1 is ENHRY and CDR2 is SYGVKD. CDR3 bases: TGTGCCATCAGTGAGGAGGACAGGACTGAAGCTTTCTTT. This gives the protein CAISEEDRTEAFF.

The chain joins TRBV7-9 to TRBJ2-1; the D is unclear. The CDR3 loop spans 14 amino acids. CDR1 and CDR2 from the germline V gene are SEHNR and FQNEAQ (reference sequence). The V and J ends lost 1 base and 6 bases respectively, with 10 bases between them. In DNA form, the CDR3 reads TGTGCCAGCAGCTTAGGAGGAGTGGGCAATGAGCAGTTCTTC. Translating gives CASSLGGVGNEQFF.

The genes are TRBV13 and TRBJ2-7, with unresolved D. Germline V gene lookup returns CDR1 PRHDT and CDR2 FYEKMQ (reference sequence). V shed 6 bases and J shed 3 bases, with 12 bases lying between them. The CDR3 runs to 13 residues. The CDR3 here is CASSLNLLYEQYF. The DNA for the CDR3 is TGTGCCAGCAGTTTGAACCTTCTCTACGAGCAGTACTTC.

This clonotype was recorded at least ten times. This chain connects TRBV6-1 to TRBJ1-1, with TRBD1 identical over 11 bases. There are 15 residues in the CDR3. V lost 6 bases to trimming and J lost 4 bases; unmatched junction nucleotides: 7. Germline V gene lookup returns CDR1 MNHNS and CDR2 SASEGT. This CDR3 is CASRSGTGGITEAFF. In nucleotides, the CDR3 is TGTGCCAGCAGATCCGGGACAGGGGGTATCACTGAAGCTTTCTTT.

This clonotype has more than one count but fewer than ten. The chain uses TRBV4-3 and TRBJ2-7; D not resolved. The CDR3 consists of 13 residues. The V and J ends lost 0 bases and 4 bases respectively, with 7 bases between them. Germline CDR1 and CDR2: LGHNA and YSLEER. CDR3 DNA sequence: TGCGCCAGCAGCCAAGATTCGGCGTACGAGCAGTACTTC. Its translation is CASSQDSAYEQYF.

The chain has TRBV6-6 and TRBJ1-1; 12 bases line up with TRBD1. With V trimmed by 5 bases and J by 5 bases, 9 bases remained unmatched. Looked up from germline, CDR1 is MNHNY and CDR2 is SVGAGI (reference sequence). The CDR3 covers 16 residues. CDR3 sequence: CASSPRGDRGLTEAFF. The CDR3 nucleotides read TGTGCCAGCAGTCCCCGGGGGGACAGGGGGCTGACTGAAGCTTTCTTT.